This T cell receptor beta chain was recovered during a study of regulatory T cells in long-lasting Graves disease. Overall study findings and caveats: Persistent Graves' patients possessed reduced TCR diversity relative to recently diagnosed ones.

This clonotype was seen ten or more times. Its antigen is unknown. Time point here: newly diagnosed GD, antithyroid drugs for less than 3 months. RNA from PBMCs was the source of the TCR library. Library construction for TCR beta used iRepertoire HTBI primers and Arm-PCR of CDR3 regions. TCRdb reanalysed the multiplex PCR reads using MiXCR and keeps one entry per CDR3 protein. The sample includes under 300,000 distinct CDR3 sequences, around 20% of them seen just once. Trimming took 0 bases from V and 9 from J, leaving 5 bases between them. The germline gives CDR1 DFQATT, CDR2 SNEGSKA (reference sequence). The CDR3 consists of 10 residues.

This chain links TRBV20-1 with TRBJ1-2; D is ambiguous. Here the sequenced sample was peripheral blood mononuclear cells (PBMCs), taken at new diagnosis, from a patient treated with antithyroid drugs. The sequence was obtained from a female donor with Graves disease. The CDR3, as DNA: TGCAGTGCTAGAGATCACCGCTACACCTTC. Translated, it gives CSARDHRYTF.